What follows are 6 T cell receptor beta chains derived from one specimen sequenced in a study of T-cell reconstitution after alpha-beta-depleted transplantation in children. The authors prepared the TCRbeta library with unique molecular identifiers. TCRdb re-derived calls from the PCR reads in MiXCR, one entry per CDR3 protein. This table has about 600,000 distinct CDR3 sequences, approximately 22% appearing once. The input for sequencing was PBMCs, mostly from graft donor cells, taken 360 days after TCRalphabeta/CD19-depleted stem cell transplant. The receptors were sampled from a boy in the first two years of life who had a stem cell transplant for acute myeloid leukemia, so the T cells may come from the graft donor.

The chain carries TRBV4-3 and TRBJ2-1; D possibly corresponds to TRBD1 (5 bases). V was trimmed by 3 bases and J by 1 base, leaving 7 bases between them. CDR3 length equals 14 residues. Germline CDR1 and CDR2: LGHNA and YSLEER. The CDR3 is CASSQDTSYNEQFF. DNA for the CDR3: TGCGCCAGCAGCCAGGACACTTCCTACAATGAGCAGTTCTTC.

This clonotype was seen a single time. The chain employs TRBV19 and TRBJ2-1; TRBD2 agrees at 7 bases. After removal of 6 bases from V and 4 bases from J, the junction contained 12 bases not matched to a gene. Germline V gene lookup returns CDR1 LNHDA and CDR2 SQIVND (reference sequence). The CDR3 extends over 16 amino acids. In nucleotides, the CDR3 is TGTGCCAGTAGACCTGGACTAGGCATAGCTTACAATGAGCAGTTCTTC. It is translated as CASRPGLGIAYNEQFF.

This clonotype was counted between two and nine times. The rearrangement links TRBV29-1 to TRBJ2-7, with D possibly matching TRBD1 (7 bases). CDR1 is SQVTM and CDR2 is ANQGSEA in the germline V gene. The CDR3 loop spans 14 amino acids. The ends were cut back, 0 bases at V and 5 bases at J, with 14 bases in the middle. The CDR3: CSVEDWRGQDEQYF. The DNA for the CDR3 is TGCAGCGTTGAAGATTGGAGGGGGCAAGACGAGCAGTACTTC.

CDR3 region: CSGTQGSNNQPQHF. The CDR3 DNA sequence: TGCAGTGGGACGCAGGGATCGAACAATCAGCCCCAGCATTTT. The J gene is TRBJ1-5, the V gene TRBV20-1, with D possibly TRBD1 on 5 matching bases. The germline V gene has CDR1 DFQATT and CDR2 SNEGSKA (reference sequence). This CDR3 has 14 residues. V gave up 7 bases and J gave up 3 bases, with 16 bases separating them.

This clonotype was observed a few times. V and J are TRBV4-2 and TRBJ2-5; TRBD2 matches at 11 bases. V lost 1 base, J lost 3 bases, and 1 base stayed unmatched. Germline CDR1 and CDR2: LGHNA and YNFKEQ. This CDR3 region has 15 residues. For the CDR3, the DNA is TGTGCCAGCAGCCAAGTACTAGCGGGAGAAGAGACCCAGTACTTC. Amino acid sequence: CASSQVLAGEETQYF.

This clonotype came up a few times. The chain carries TRBV20-1 and TRBJ2-2; D remains unclear. Germline V gene lookup returns CDR1 DFQATT and CDR2 SNEGSKA (reference sequence). The V and J ends lost 2 bases and 0 bases respectively, with 7 bases between them. This CDR3 spans 14 amino acids. The CDR3, as DNA: TGCAGTGCTAGATGGAGCTCGAACACCGGGGAGCTGTTTTTT. Its translation: CSARWSSNTGELFF.